Presented here are 17 T cell receptor beta chains from one specimen sequenced in a study of blood T cell repertoires in COVID-19. Measured with immunoSEQ multiplex PCR; TCRdb has only the in-frame clones, and not every one. Of about 360,000 clones listed, about 88% are singletons. Sequenced input: peripheral blood. Source of these receptors: an older woman with COVID-19, enrolled during active disease.

The V and J genes are TRBV30 and TRBJ1-2; 7 nucleotides match TRBD1. V lost 3 bases and J lost 4; bases outside the gene matches: 8. The CDR3 consists of 14 residues. CDR1 is GTSNPN and CDR2 is SVGIG in the germline V gene (reference sequence). The DNA for the CDR3 is TGTGCCTGGAGCACTGGGACAGCACTCTATGGCTACACCTTC. Amino acid sequence: CAWSTGTALYGYTF.

V is TRBV5-4 and J is TRBJ1-2; weak D call: TRBD1 (5 bases). The V end was cut by 4 bases, the J end by 0 bases, with 7 bases between. Germline V lookup: CDR1 SGHNT, CDR2 YYREEE (reference sequence). This CDR3 is 13 amino acids long. In nucleotides, the CDR3 is TGTGCCAGCAGCCTGACAGCTAACTATGGCTACACCTTC. It specifies CASSLTANYGYTF.

The DNA for the CDR3 is TGTGCCAGCAGCCCGAGGACTGTAGGCCTCTACAATGAGCAGTTCTTC. Its protein is CASSPRTVGLYNEQFF. The rearrangement links TRBV11-2 to TRBJ2-1; D is possibly TRBD2 (5 bases). Trimming cost V 5 bases and J 3 bases, with 17 bases left between them. The CDR3 covers 16 residues. Per the germline V gene, CDR1 is SGHAT and CDR2 is FQNNGV.

The genes are TRBV18 and TRBJ2-7; D uncertain. V shed 2 bases and J shed 0 bases, with 11 bases lying between them. Germline CDR1 is KGHSH and CDR2 is LQKENI. The length of the CDR3 is 15 residues. The CDR3 here is CASSPFNGSSYEQYF. Here the CDR3 DNA reads TGTGCCAGCTCACCATTCAACGGTAGCTCCTACGAGCAGTACTTC.

The genes are TRBV10-1 and TRBJ2-3; a weak D match, TRBD2 (5 bases). CDR1 and CDR2 (germline): WNHNN, SYGVQD (reference sequence). Trimming cost V 0 bases and J 4 bases, with 14 bases left between them. This CDR3 region has 16 residues. CDR3 amino acids: CASSESEVLGPDTQYF. CDR3 DNA: TGCGCCAGCAGTGAGTCGGAGGTTCTGGGCCCAGATACGCAGTATTTT.

The rearrangement joins TRBV2 to TRBJ1-2, with D maybe TRBD1 (5 bases). This CDR3 has 11 amino acids. V was pared by 6 bases and J by 12 bases, with 14 bases between. The germline V gene encodes CDR1 SNHLY and CDR2 FYNNEI. In DNA form, the CDR3 reads TGTGCCAGCAGCTTACAGGTGGAGAACACCTTC. Translated: CASSLQVENTF.

V gene TRBV27 combines with J gene TRBJ2-1, with D possibly TRBD1 on 6 matching bases. The CDR3 is 16 residues long. Trimming left V 6 bases short and J 4 bases short, with 19 bases between. Germline CDR1 is MNHEY and CDR2 is SMNVEV (reference sequence). The CDR3 DNA is TGTGCCAGCAGCGAGCAGGGGTCCTCAATATACAATGAGCAGTTCTTC. Translating it yields CASSEQGSSIYNEQFF.

J is TRBJ2-7 and V is TRBV6-5, with 9 bases that match TRBD2. This CDR3 has 15 amino acids. With V trimmed by 0 bases and J by 2 bases, 2 bases remained unmatched. The germline V gene has CDR1 MNHEY and CDR2 SVGAGI. The CDR3 region is CASSYSVAGAYEQYF. DNA of the CDR3: TGTGCCAGCAGTTACTCGGTAGCGGGGGCCTACGAGCAGTACTTC.

The chain combines TRBV5-1 with TRBJ2-3; the match to TRBD1 covers 7 bases. Germline-derived CDR1 and CDR2 are SGHRS and YFSETQ. With V trimmed by 0 bases and J by 3 bases, 1 base remained unmatched. The CDR3 has 14 amino acids. The CDR3 reads CASSLGRGTDTQYF. As DNA, the CDR3 is TGCGCCAGCAGCTTGGGCAGGGGGACAGATACGCAGTATTTT.

This clone was picked up one time. This rearrangement joins TRBV7-9 to TRBJ1-4; 8 bases fit TRBD1. Germline assignment: CDR1 SEHNR and CDR2 FQNEAQ (reference sequence). This CDR3 contains 15 residues. V shed 5 bases, J shed 4 bases, and the junction held 6 bases outside the gene matches. CDR3 in DNA: TGTGCCAGCAGCACCCAAGGACAGGGTAATGAAAAACTGTTTTTT. It translates to CASSTQGQGNEKLFF.

V is TRBV3-1 (or the pseudogene TRBV3-2) and J is TRBJ1-3; D is possibly TRBD1 (6 bases). V gave up 4 bases and J gave up 4 bases, with 11 bases separating them. The CDR3 length is 14 residues. The germline V gene encodes CDR1 LGHDT and CDR2 YNNKEL (reference sequence). CDR3 coding DNA: TGTGCCAGCAGCCTTTACAGGGACGGAAACACCATATATTTT. Protein sequence: CASSLYRDGNTIYF.

This clone came up once. The chain uses TRBV4-2 and TRBJ2-2, with a tentative D call TRBD2 (7 bases). V lost 4 bases to trimming and J lost 0 bases, with 15 bases between them. The CDR3 extends over 17 amino acids. Per the germline V gene, CDR1 is LGHNA and CDR2 is YNFKEQ. This CDR3 reads CASSPTAGASNTGELFF. CDR3 nucleotide sequence: TGTGCCAGCAGCCCTACTGCGGGGGCCTCGAACACCGGGGAGCTGTTTTTT.

The chain links TRBV5-6 to TRBJ2-5; no firm D call. Per germline, CDR1 SGHDT and CDR2 YYEEEE. The CDR3 contains 13 residues. The V gene lost 1 base and the J gene lost 0 bases, with 4 bases spanning the gap. The CDR3 loop is CASSLTDQETQYF. The DNA of the CDR3 is TGTGCCAGCAGCTTGACAGACCAAGAGACCCAGTACTTC.

Worth noting for this clone: Other DNA sequences in the same sample also yield this CDR3. The chain couples TRBV4-3 to TRBJ1-6; 8 nucleotides line up with TRBD1. Germline V gene data show CDR1 as LGHNA and CDR2 as YSLEER. CDR3 length: 15 residues. Germline trimming cut 0 bases from V and 5 bases from J; bases unmatched to any gene: 0. The DNA for the CDR3 is TGCGCCAGCAGCCAAGAGGACAGGGATAATTCACCCCTCCACTTT. Its translation is CASSQEDRDNSPLHF.

The chain uses TRBV7-2 and TRBJ2-6; D ambiguous. The CDR3 has 14 amino acids. V dropped 4 bases and J dropped 9 bases, with 13 bases sitting between them. Per the germline V gene, CDR1 is SGHTA and CDR2 is FQGNSA. The CDR3, as DNA: TGTGCCAGCAGCTCCCTAATGTTACTCAACGTCCTGACTTTC. Protein sequence: CASSSLMLLNVLTF.

The genes are TRBV7-2 and TRBJ2-1; the D gene is possibly TRBD2 (5 bases). The V and J ends lost 2 bases and 7 bases respectively, with 12 bases between them. The CDR3 is made up of 14 amino acids. From germline, CDR1 is SGHTA and CDR2 FQGNSA. The CDR3 protein is CASSLLVGVNEQFF. In nucleotides, the CDR3 is TGTGCCAGCAGCTTACTCGTCGGGGTAAATGAGCAGTTCTTC.

The J gene is TRBJ2-7, the V gene TRBV4-1; TRBD1 might be the D (6 bases). The V gene's germline CDR1 is MGHRA and CDR2 YSYEKL. This CDR3 is built from 16 residues. V lost 0 bases and J lost 3, with 15 bases in between. The CDR3 sequence: CASSQDLGASFYEQYF. DNA of the CDR3: TGCGCCAGCAGCCAAGATCTGGGGGCCTCTTTCTACGAGCAGTACTTC.